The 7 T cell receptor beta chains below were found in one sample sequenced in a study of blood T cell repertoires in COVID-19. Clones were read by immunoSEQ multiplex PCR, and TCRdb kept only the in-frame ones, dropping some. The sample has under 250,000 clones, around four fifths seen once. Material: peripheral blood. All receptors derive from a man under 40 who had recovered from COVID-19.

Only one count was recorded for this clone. CDR3 sequence reads: CASSAGLAGGGTDTQYF. The CDR3 bases are TGCGCCAGCAGCGCGGGACTAGCGGGGGGAGGCACAGATACGCAGTATTTT. The chain links TRBV5-1 to TRBJ2-3; the match to TRBD2 covers 15 bases. The germline gives CDR1 SGHRS, CDR2 YFSETQ. There are 17 residues in the CDR3. The V gene end was trimmed by 4 bases and the J gene end by 1 base; junction bases not matched to a gene: 4.

The CDR3, as DNA: TGTGCCAGCAGCCCCCCCAGCGCTAGCACAGATACGCAGTATTTT. Amino acids: CASSPPSASTDTQYF. The chain joins TRBV9 to TRBJ2-3; D unresolved. Germline V CDR1 and CDR2: SGDLS, YYNGEE. The CDR3 covers 15 residues. Trimming removed 4 bases from V and 0 bases from J, with 12 bases in between.

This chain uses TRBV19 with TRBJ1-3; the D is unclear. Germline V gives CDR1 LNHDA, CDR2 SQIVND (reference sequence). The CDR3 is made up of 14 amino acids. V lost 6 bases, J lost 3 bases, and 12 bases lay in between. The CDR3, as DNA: TGTGCCAGTAGCACCGAGATTAGTGGAAACACCATATATTTT. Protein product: CASSTEISGNTIYF.

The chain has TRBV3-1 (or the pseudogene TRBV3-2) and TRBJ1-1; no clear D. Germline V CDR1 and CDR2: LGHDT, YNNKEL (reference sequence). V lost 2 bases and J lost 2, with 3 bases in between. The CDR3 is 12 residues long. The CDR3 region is CASSQINTEAFF. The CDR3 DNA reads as TGTGCCAGCAGCCAAATAAACACTGAAGCTTTCTTT.

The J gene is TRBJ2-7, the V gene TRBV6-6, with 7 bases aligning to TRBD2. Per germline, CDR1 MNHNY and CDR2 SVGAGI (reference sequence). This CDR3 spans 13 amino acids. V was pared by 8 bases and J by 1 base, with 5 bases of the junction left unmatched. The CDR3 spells CASGLGDSYEQYF. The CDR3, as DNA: TGTGCCAGCGGACTAGGGGATTCCTACGAGCAGTACTTC.

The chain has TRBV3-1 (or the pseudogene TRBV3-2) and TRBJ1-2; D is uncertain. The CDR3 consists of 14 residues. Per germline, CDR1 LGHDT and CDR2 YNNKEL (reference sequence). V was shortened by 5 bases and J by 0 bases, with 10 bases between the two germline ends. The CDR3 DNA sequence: TGTGCCAGCAGCACTAGGGATTCTAACTATGGCTACACCTTC. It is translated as CASSTRDSNYGYTF.

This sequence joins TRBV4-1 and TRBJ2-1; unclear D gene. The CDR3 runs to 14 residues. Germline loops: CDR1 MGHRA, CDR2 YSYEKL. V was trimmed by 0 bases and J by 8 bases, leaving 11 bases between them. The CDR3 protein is CASSQDPRGDEQFF. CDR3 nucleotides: TGCGCCAGCAGCCAAGATCCCAGAGGAGATGAGCAGTTCTTC.